The 9 T cell receptor beta chains below all came from one sample that was sequenced in a study of OX40 agonist ivuxolimab in advanced cancers. Library creation used the immunoSEQ multiplex PCR assay. TCRdb re-hosts the immuneACCESS table, in-frame sequences only. Its copies lack some clones; in the studies checked, an unresolved V gene accounts for under half of them, and the cause for the rest is not known. The sample includes 40,000 or so clones, with approximately 90% observed a single time. Approximately 22% of the sample comes from the top ten. Sequencing used CD4+ or CD8+ T cells sorted from blood, obtained in a trial of the OX40 agonist ivuxolimab. Receptor source: an adult with an advanced solid tumor such as melanoma, head and neck, liver or kidney cancer.

The chain has TRBV10-1 and TRBJ2-1, with 11 bases aligning to TRBD2. There are 17 residues in the CDR3. V lost 2 bases to trimming and J lost 4 bases; unmatched junction nucleotides: 7. Per the germline V gene, CDR1 is WNHNN and CDR2 is SYGVQD (reference sequence). The DNA for the CDR3 is TGCGCCAGCAGTGAGAACCTAGCGGGAGGCGGATACAATGAGCAGTTCTTC. This codes for CASSENLAGGGYNEQFF.

The chain carries TRBV13 and TRBJ2-7, with 14 bases fitting TRBD2. The V segment lost 4 bases and the J segment 3 bases; nucleotides outside the gene matches: 2. CDR3 size: 15 residues. Germline V gene sequence: CDR1 PRHDT, CDR2 FYEKMQ (reference sequence). The CDR3 bases are TGTGCCAGCAGCTATGGGACTAGCGGGAGCTACGAGCAGTACTTC. Protein: CASSYGTSGSYEQYF.

A single count supports this clone. V and J are TRBV7-9 and TRBJ2-1, with TRBD2 matching 13 bases. V lost 0 bases and J lost 4; bases outside the gene matches: 3. CDR3 size: 17 residues. Looked up from germline, CDR1 is SEHNR and CDR2 is FQNEAQ (reference sequence). CDR3 in amino acids: CASSLARLAGGYNEQFF. The DNA of the CDR3 is TGTGCCAGCAGCTTAGCGAGACTAGCGGGAGGATACAATGAGCAGTTCTTC.

The chain recombines TRBV4-1 with TRBJ2-1; D possibly corresponds to TRBD2 (6 bases). V lost 1 base to trimming and J lost 5 bases, with 15 bases between them. This CDR3 has 16 amino acids. Germline assignment: CDR1 MGHRA and CDR2 YSYEKL. The DNA for the CDR3 is TGCGCCAGCAGCCAAGTTGGAAGACTAGACGACAATGAGCAGTTCTTC. Its translation is CASSQVGRLDDNEQFF.

This sequence joins TRBV5-5 and TRBJ2-7; the match to TRBD1 covers 7 bases. The trim removed 5 bases at V and 0 bases at J, leaving 8 bases unmatched. Germline CDR1 SGHKS, CDR2 YYEKEE (reference sequence). The CDR3 totals 15 residues. CDR3 bases: TGTGCCAGCAGTTATGGACAGGCAGTCTCCTACGAGCAGTACTTC. The encoded protein is CASSYGQAVSYEQYF.

This rearrangement joins TRBV19 to TRBJ2-1; 13 positions agree with TRBD2. The CDR3 consists of 19 residues. V dropped 6 bases and J dropped 2; count of bases not matched to a gene: 13. Germline V CDR1 and CDR2: LNHDA, SQIVND (reference sequence). Here the CDR3 DNA reads TGTGCCAGTAGCATGGGCCCGGGACTAGCGGGAACCGCCTACAATGAGCAGTTCTTC. Translating gives CASSMGPGLAGTAYNEQFF.

The CDR3 nucleotides read TGTGCCAGCAGCTTAGCGGAGGGGATGAACACTGAAGCTTTCTTT. It encodes CASSLAEGMNTEAFF. This chain links TRBV7-2 with TRBJ1-1; maybe TRBD1 (5 bases). CDR1 SGHTA and CDR2 FQGNSA come from the germline V gene. This CDR3 is 15 amino acids long. The V gene lost 0 bases and the J gene lost 0 bases, with 8 bases spanning the gap.

V is TRBV4-1 and J is TRBJ2-1; TRBD2 aligns across 11 bases. CDR1 is MGHRA and CDR2 is YSYEKL in the germline V gene. The CDR3 extends over 17 amino acids. V was clipped by 4 bases and J by 4 bases; unmatched bases: 9. The CDR3 region has the DNA TGCGCCAGCAGCCCCGTCGGCCTAGCGGGAGGTTACAATGAGCAGTTCTTC. It translates to CASSPVGLAGGYNEQFF.

In nucleotides, the CDR3 is TGTGCCACTCAGGGCGGGAGAGTTACAGATACGCAGTATTTT. It encodes CATQGGRVTDTQYF. The gene calls are TRBV6-5 and TRBJ2-3, with 7 bases matching TRBD2. V lost 10 bases and J lost 3; bases outside the gene matches: 10. This CDR3 has 14 residues. Germline loops: CDR1 MNHEY, CDR2 SVGAGI.